This TCR beta chain was found in a study of beta chain features in type 1 diabetes. CDR1 SEHNR and CDR2 FQNEAQ come from the germline V gene (reference sequence). After removal of 2 bases from V and 0 bases from J, the junction contained 7 bases not matched to a gene. The length of the CDR3 is 18 residues. There are a few counts of this clone. Of the isolated RNA, all was reverse transcribed, and so the sequenced material was expressed TCRB transcripts. Sequenced by immunoSEQ multiplex PCR; TCRdb stores in-frame clones only, minus some. The sample holds more than 350,000 clones; approximately 10% are singletons and the top ten take approximately 0.045%.

Sequences were obtained from naive CD4+ T cells from blood. The sequence came from a woman aged 18-29 years in good health. V gene TRBV7-9 combines with J gene TRBJ2-1; TRBD1 agrees at 10 bases. Here the CDR3 DNA reads TGTGCCAGCAGCTTATGGGACAGGGGCCACAGCTCCTACAATGAGCAGTTCTTC. Translated: CASSLWDRGHSSYNEQFF.